The rows below give T cell receptor beta chains drawn from one sample of a study of T cells in localized non-small cell lung cancer. Profiled with immunoSEQ multiplex PCR; TCRdb holds only in-frame clones, not every one. The table lists tens of thousands of clones, roughly nine tenths of them singletons. The sample in question was peripheral blood, obtained before any cancer treatment. The receptors come from a woman aged 40-70 years with stage I lung adenocarcinoma. Each CDR3 is given with its conserved first and last residue. Fields, in order: J gene, V gene, D gene, clone size, CDR3 protein, CDR3 DNA. The D gene is left open where the match is weak. Rows may omit the clone size; those that give it use once, few, many or a size class.

TRBJ2-3	TRBV4-3	-	-	CASSQGRGGGVTDTQYF	TGCGCCAGCAGCCAAGGTAGAGGAGGGGGGGTCACAGATACGCAGTATTTT
TRBJ2-5	TRBV11-2	TRBD1	-	CASSQETGVETQYF	TGTGCCAGCAGTCAAGAAACAGGGGTGGAGACCCAGTACTTC
TRBJ1-2	TRBV7-2	-	once	CATSLDPGAFGYTF	TGTGCCACCAGCTTAGATCCAGGGGCTTTTGGCTACACCTTC
TRBJ2-2	TRBV2	-	-	CASSDQSSNTGELFF	TGTGCCAGCAGTGACCAATCGAGCAACACCGGGGAGCTGTTTTTT
TRBJ1-5	TRBV11-3	-	-	CASSLKGNQPQHF	TGTGCCAGCAGCTTAAAAGGGAATCAGCCCCAGCATTTT
TRBJ2-7	TRBV19	TRBD2	few	CASKTSGGYEQYF	TGTGCCAGTAAAACTAGCGGGGGCTACGAGCAGTACTTC
TRBJ2-7	TRBV2	TRBD1	-	CASSAWDRGLSYEQYF	TGTGCCAGCAGTGCCTGGGACAGGGGCCTGTCTTACGAGCAGTACTTC
TRBJ2-1	TRBV5-1	-	-	CASSLDRGNEQFF	TGCGCCAGCAGCTTGGATCGGGGGAATGAGCAGTTCTTC
TRBJ2-2	TRBV7-3	-	-	CASSENRGAGELFF	TGTGCCAGCAGCGAAAACCGGGGAGCGGGGGAGCTGTTTTTT
TRBJ1-5	TRBV11-1	-	-	CASSPAAGWHRYQPQHF	TGTGCCAGCAGCCCCGCCGCCGGCTGGCACCGCTATCAGCCCCAGCATTTT
TRBJ2-3	TRBV5-6	TRBD1	few	CASSGDSAADTQYF	TGTGCCAGCAGCGGGGACAGCGCCGCAGATACGCAGTATTTT
TRBJ2-2	TRBV19	-	-	CASTPKVAKGTGELFF	TGTGCCAGTACGCCGAAGGTTGCAAAGGGCACCGGGGAGCTGTTTTTT
TRBJ1-1	TRBV9	-	few	CASSSRRGEAFF	TGTGCCAGCAGCTCTCGTCGGGGTGAAGCTTTCTTT
TRBJ2-5	TRBV6-1	TRBD1	once	CASSELTGSETQYF	TGTGCCAGCAGTGAACTGACAGGGTCAGAGACCCAGTACTTC
TRBJ2-5	TRBV7-8	-	-	CASNLMGDEYF	TGTGCCAGCAACCTTATGGGGGACGAGTACTTC
TRBJ1-3	TRBV7-2	-	-	CASSLNPPGSGNTIYF	TGTGCCAGCAGCTTAAACCCCCCAGGGTCTGGAAACACCATATATTTT
TRBJ1-5	TRBV7-2	TRBD1	-	CASSPYAGPGQGQPQHF	TGTGCCAGCAGCCCCTATGCGGGTCCGGGACAGGGACAGCCCCAGCATTTT
TRBJ2-5	TRBV18	TRBD1	-	CASSPRGGRPETQYF	TGTGCCAGCTCACCTAGAGGGGGCCGGCCAGAGACCCAGTACTTC
TRBJ2-7	TRBV15	TRBD1	once	CATSSGTGPYEQYF	TGTGCCACCAGCAGCGGGACAGGCCCCTACGAGCAGTACTTC
TRBJ2-1	TRBV6-5	TRBD2	-	CASRTSGGREQFF	TGTGCCAGCAGGACTAGCGGGGGGAGAGAGCAGTTCTTC
TRBJ2-4	TRBV7-2	-	-	CASSLVSGAAKNIQYF	TGTGCCAGCAGCTTAGTCTCGGGGGCTGCCAAAAACATTCAGTACTTC
TRBJ2-7	TRBV19	-	-	CASSHREFGEQYF	TGTGCCAGTAGTCACAGGGAATTTGGCGAGCAGTACTTC
TRBJ2-7	TRBV7-9	TRBD1	-	CASSSTGTEAYEQYF	TGTGCCAGCAGCTCAACCGGGACAGAAGCCTACGAGCAGTACTTC
TRBJ2-1	TRBV9	TRBD1	-	CASSISRDRGWDEQFF	TGTGCCAGCAGTATTTCCCGGGACAGGGGGTGGGATGAGCAGTTCTTC
TRBJ1-2	TRBV7-2	TRBD1	-	CASSSTGDRGYTF	TGTGCCAGCAGCTCCACAGGGGATCGGGGCTACACCTTC
TRBJ2-2	TRBV5-1	-	-	CASRTIENTGELFF	TGCGCCAGCAGGACTATCGAGAACACCGGGGAGCTGTTTTTT
TRBJ2-2	TRBV19	-	few	CASSIFEGPTGELFF	TGTGCCAGTAGTATATTTGAGGGGCCCACCGGGGAGCTGTTTTTT
TRBJ2-3	TRBV5-5	TRBD2	once	CASSYDGGANADTQYF	TGTGCCAGCAGCTACGACGGGGGGGCCAACGCAGATACGCAGTATTTT
TRBJ1-3	TRBV6-5	TRBD1	-	CASSSGQVGNTIYF	TGTGCCAGCAGTTCCGGACAGGTCGGAAACACCATATATTTT
TRBJ2-5	TRBV19	-	-	CASSIAGGDDTQYF	TGTGCCAGTAGTATAGCAGGCGGAGATGACACCCAGTACTTC
TRBJ1-2	TRBV6-5	-	once	CASRTGSAGGYTF	TGTGCCAGCAGAACGGGGTCAGCTGGTGGCTACACCTTC
TRBJ2-3	TRBV14	TRBD2	-	CASSRDYTDTQYF	TGTGCCAGCAGCCGGGACTACACAGATACGCAGTATTTT
TRBJ1-1	TRBV14	-	-	CASSHRHQNTEAFF	TGTGCCAGCAGCCATAGGCATCAGAACACTGAAGCTTTCTTT
TRBJ1-5	TRBV4-2	-	-	CASSLDSVSNQPQHF	TGTGCCAGCAGCCTGGACAGCGTTAGCAATCAGCCCCAGCATTTT
TRBJ2-7	TRBV5-5	TRBD2	-	CASSSSSGVTYEQYF	TGTGCCAGCAGCAGCTCTAGCGGGGTCACCTACGAGCAGTACTTC
TRBJ2-4	TRBV5-6	-	-	CASSLAPGKNIQYF	TGTGCCAGCAGCTTGGCGCCAGGGAAAAACATTCAGTACTTC
TRBJ2-1	TRBV7-6	TRBD2	-	CASSELAGEYNEQFF	TGTGCCAGCAGCGAACTAGCGGGGGAATACAATGAGCAGTTCTTC
TRBJ1-1	TRBV6-1	-	-	CASSESQRMNTEAFF	TGTGCCAGCAGTGAAAGCCAGAGGATGAACACTGAAGCTTTCTTT
TRBJ1-1	TRBV6-5	-	-	CASSYRPLDGPKAFF	TGTGCCAGCAGTTACCGACCCTTGGACGGACCAAAAGCTTTCTTT
TRBJ1-3	TRBV7-2	-	-	CASSLVTGSGNTIYF	TGTGCCAGCAGCTTAGTAACAGGCTCTGGAAACACCATATATTTT
TRBJ2-3	TRBV4-3	TRBD2	-	CASSQEFAGGPLGTQYF	TGCGCCAGCAGCCAAGAATTCGCGGGGGGGCCATTGGGTACGCAGTATTTT
TRBJ2-7	TRBV7-2	-	-	CASSLARRYEQYF	TGTGCCAGCAGCTTAGCCAGACGGTACGAGCAGTACTTC
TRBJ1-2	TRBV7-2	-	-	CASSRRTVNYGYTF	TGTGCCAGCAGCCGCCGGACAGTTAACTATGGCTACACCTTC
TRBJ2-7	TRBV27	-	-	CASSLRKGDTFRQYF	TGTGCCAGCAGTTTACGAAAGGGGGACACTTTTAGGCAGTACTTC
TRBJ1-3	TRBV15	-	-	CATSREGVNTIYF	TGTGCCACCAGCAGAGAAGGTGTGAACACCATATATTTT
TRBJ2-2	TRBV6-5	-	-	CASSAAEDTGELFF	TGTGCCAGCAGCGCCGCGGAGGACACCGGGGAGCTGTTTTTT
TRBJ2-1	TRBV7-2	TRBD2	-	CASSRARVIAGHNEQFF	TGTGCCAGCAGCAGGGCCCGTGTGATAGCGGGGCACAATGAGCAGTTCTTC
TRBJ2-5	TRBV29-1	TRBD1	-	CSVETGFETQYF	TGCAGCGTTGAGACAGGGTTCGAGACCCAGTACTTC
TRBJ2-4	TRBV7-2	TRBD2	-	CASSTLAGGLDIQYF	TGTGCCAGCAGCACCTTAGCGGGGGGGTTGGACATTCAGTACTTC
TRBJ1-1	TRBV30	-	-	CAWSSTGRAEAFF	TGTGCCTGGAGTTCTACAGGGAGGGCTGAAGCTTTCTTT
TRBJ2-5	TRBV7-2	TRBD1	-	CASSPPGQGGETQYF	TGTGCCAGCAGCCCGCCGGGACAGGGCGGGGAGACCCAGTACTTC
TRBJ2-3	TRBV6-1	-	-	CASSDGGGGDTQYF	TGTGCCAGCAGTGACGGCGGGGGCGGAGATACGCAGTATTTT
TRBJ2-3	TRBV27	-	-	CASSPGWGQSTDTQYF	TGTGCCAGCAGCCCAGGGTGGGGACAAAGCACAGATACGCAGTATTTT
TRBJ1-4	TRBV28	TRBD1	once	CASSLLRNRGGEKLFF	TGTGCCAGCAGTTTGCTTCGTAACAGGGGAGGTGAAAAACTGTTTTTT
TRBJ1-1	TRBV6-1	-	-	CASSESGPNTEAFF	TGTGCCAGCAGTGAAAGTGGCCCTAACACTGAAGCTTTCTTT
TRBJ2-5	TRBV5-1	-	-	CASRRDLNQETQYF	TGCGCCAGCAGACGGGACTTGAACCAAGAGACCCAGTACTTC
TRBJ1-2	TRBV4-1	TRBD1	-	CASSQSGQGGYGYTF	TGCGCCAGCAGCCAGTCAGGACAGGGGGGCTATGGCTACACCTTC
TRBJ2-2	TRBV4-3	-	-	CASSPSQQGELFF	TGCGCCAGCAGCCCCTCCCAGCAGGGGGAGCTGTTTTTT
TRBJ2-7	TRBV7-8	-	-	CASSIRTDYEQYF	TGTGCCAGCAGCATTCGGACAGATTACGAGCAGTACTTC